What follows are 20 T cell receptor beta chains derived from one specimen sequenced in a study of blood T cell repertoires in COVID-19 (dated by TCRdb to about 2020). Preparation of the library involved the immunoSEQ multiplex PCR assay. TCRdb's version of the immuneACCESS table is confined to in-frame rearrangements and falls short of the full clone set. An unresolved V gene accounts for under half of the shortfall where checked; the remainder is of unknown origin. Within this sample are about 300,000 clones, with around 88% of them counted one time only. Under 8% of the sample comes from the top ten. Sequencing was carried out using peripheral blood. The receptors were gathered from a woman aged 25 to 45 who had recovered from COVID-19.

The chain joins TRBV6-5 to TRBJ2-1, with 7 bases that match TRBD1. There are 13 residues in the CDR3. The germline V gene has CDR1 MNHEY and CDR2 SVGAGI. The CDR3 DNA follows: TGTGCTGCAGGGGGAGTAACTTACAATGAGCAGTTCTTC. Translation gives CAAGGVTYNEQFF.

The chain couples TRBV2 to TRBJ2-5; D is possibly TRBD2 (6 bases). V was clipped by 3 bases and J by 0 bases, with 11 bases between them. The CDR3 covers 15 residues. Germline V gives CDR1 SNHLY, CDR2 FYNNEI. For the CDR3, the DNA is TGTGCCAGCAGTGACGCCCGGGGGTACCAAGAGACCCAGTACTTC. Residues: CASSDARGYQETQYF.

The V and J genes are TRBV4-1 and TRBJ1-1; no definite D call. The CDR3 loop spans 12 amino acids. The germline gives CDR1 MGHRA, CDR2 YSYEKL. Trimming took off 4 bases at V and 3 bases at J, with 6 bases between the two ends. CDR3 DNA: TGCGCCAGCAGCCGCGGATACACTGAAGCTTTCTTT. It is translated as CASSRGYTEAFF.

The chain employs TRBV28 and TRBJ1-2; TRBD1 agrees at 7 bases. V lost 3 bases and J lost 3; bases outside the gene matches: 1. The germline V gene encodes CDR1 MDHEN and CDR2 SYDVKM. This CDR3 is built from 13 residues. CDR3 in DNA: TGTGCCAGCAGTTTGACAGGGCACTATGGCTACACCTTC. Amino acids: CASSLTGHYGYTF.

This sequence joins TRBV7-8 and TRBJ2-1; 9 nucleotides match TRBD2. The CDR3 contains 15 residues. The germline CDR1 and CDR2 sequences are SGHVS and FQNEAQ. The V and J ends lost 3 bases and 5 bases, in that order; junction bases with no gene match: 5. CDR3 residues: CASSLVAGANNEQFF. The CDR3 DNA follows: TGTGCCAGCAGCTTGGTAGCGGGGGCTAACAATGAGCAGTTCTTC.

This clone has just one count. The rearrangement links TRBV7-9 to TRBJ1-1; D is unclear. The length of the CDR3 is 16 residues. In germline, CDR1 is SEHNR, CDR2 FQNEAQ (reference sequence). Trimming pared 1 base from V and 2 bases from J, leaving 14 bases between. CDR3 protein: CASSLGGRGGNTEAFF. The CDR3 DNA follows: TGTGCCAGCAGCTTAGGAGGCCGGGGTGGCAACACTGAAGCTTTCTTT.

V gene TRBV19 combines with J gene TRBJ2-2; D is perhaps TRBD1 (7 bases). The CDR3 totals 17 residues. In germline, CDR1 is LNHDA, CDR2 SQIVND (reference sequence). Deletions cut 1 base from V and 0 bases from J, with 12 bases between. CDR3 protein: CASSIVRGAANTGELFF. The CDR3 DNA is TGTGCCAGTAGTATAGTCAGGGGGGCCGCGAACACCGGGGAGCTGTTTTTT.

The table lists this clone with a count of one. V and J are TRBV5-4 and TRBJ1-1, with 9 bases fitting TRBD1. The CDR3 covers 16 residues. CDR1 and CDR2 (germline): SGHNT, YYREEE (reference sequence). Losses at the gene ends were 5 bases for V and 2 bases for J; bases not matched to a gene: 10. This CDR3 reads CASRPEVGQGNTEAFF. For the CDR3, the DNA is TGTGCCAGCAGGCCCGAGGTGGGACAGGGAAACACTGAAGCTTTCTTT.

The chain has TRBV6-5 and TRBJ1-1, with a tentative D call TRBD1 (6 bases). Germline CDR1 is MNHEY and CDR2 is SVGAGI. Trimming removed 11 bases at V and 3 bases at J, with 22 bases between. CDR3 length: 15 amino acids. CDR3 nucleotide sequence: TGTGCCGCACTCGAGGGGGGGAGTAGGCACACTGAAGCTTTCTTT. The encoded protein is CAALEGGSRHTEAFF.

The chain uses TRBV5-1 and TRBJ2-2, with D perhaps TRBD1 (6 bases). The CDR3 loop spans 16 amino acids. CDR1 is SGHRS, CDR2 YFSETQ, per germline. Trimming pared 6 bases from V and 6 bases from J, leaving 21 bases between. Written as DNA, the CDR3 is TGCGCCAGCACCTCCCCTATCGGACAGTTGTCCGGGGAGCTGTTTTTT. The encoded protein is CASTSPIGQLSGELFF.

The CDR3 DNA reads TGTGCCAGCAGCCAAGGGGGGGAAAAAAGGACCTTC. It specifies CASSQGGEKRTF. This chain uses TRBV3-1 (or the pseudogene TRBV3-2) with TRBJ1-2, with D possibly matching TRBD1 (5 bases). Deletions cut 1 base from V and 14 bases from J, with 14 bases between. The CDR3 is 12 amino acids. Germline V CDR1 and CDR2: LGHDT, YNNKEL (reference sequence).

The V gene is TRBV19, the J gene TRBJ1-4; no clear D. Germline V gene sequence: CDR1 LNHDA, CDR2 SQIVND (reference sequence). The CDR3 is 14 residues long. Trimming removed 2 bases at V and 8 bases at J, with 12 bases between. DNA for the CDR3: TGTGCCAGTAGTATAAGCGGGAGTTCGGAAAAACTGTTTTTT. Encoded protein: CASSISGSSEKLFF.

This chain joins TRBV6-5 and TRBJ1-2, with a possible D match to TRBD1 (5 bases). The CDR3 runs to 12 residues. V lost 8 bases, J lost 5 bases, and 12 bases lay in between. The V gene's germline CDR1 is MNHEY and CDR2 SVGAGI. The DNA for the CDR3 is TGTGCCAGCTCCTGGGGGGGGTATGGCTACACCTTC. Translated: CASSWGGYGYTF.

The rearrangement uses TRBV6-6 and TRBJ1-6, with D maybe TRBD1 (5 bases). From germline, CDR1 is MNHNY and CDR2 SVGAGI (reference sequence). The V and J ends lost 5 bases and 0 bases respectively, with 14 bases between them. The CDR3 runs to 17 residues. The CDR3: CASSPRLGPSYNSPLHF. CDR3 in DNA: TGTGCCAGCAGTCCACGGTTGGGGCCCTCCTATAATTCACCCCTCCACTTT.

The chain joins TRBV5-5 to TRBJ1-3, with 7 bases that match TRBD1. The V and J ends lost 4 bases and 0 bases, in that order; junction bases with no gene match: 7. This CDR3 has 16 residues. In germline, CDR1 is SGHKS, CDR2 YYEKEE (reference sequence). CDR3 in DNA: TGTGCCAGCAGCGTGGGACAGCCACGCTCTGGAAACACCATATATTTT. Its translation is CASSVGQPRSGNTIYF.

This clone appeared once. The chain uses TRBV4-2 and TRBJ1-4, with TRBD1 matching 7 bases. From germline, CDR1 is LGHNA and CDR2 YNFKEQ. The V gene end was trimmed by 4 bases and the J gene end by 7 bases; junction bases not matched to a gene: 9. The length of the CDR3 is 15 residues. CDR3 in amino acids: CASSPVDRDIEKLFF. DNA of the CDR3: TGTGCCAGCAGCCCTGTAGACAGGGATATTGAAAAACTGTTTTTT.

This clone was counted once. The rearrangement joins TRBV4-1 to TRBJ1-4; D unclear. CDR3 length: 18 residues. The V and J ends lost 1 base and 1 base respectively, with 16 bases between them. Germline CDR1 is MGHRA and CDR2 is YSYEKL. The DNA of the CDR3 is TGCGCCAGCAGCCAAGGTATAATGGGCAGGAAAACTAATGAAAAACTGTTTTTT. It translates to CASSQGIMGRKTNEKLFF.

This clone showed up just once. The rearrangement uses TRBV28 and TRBJ2-5, with D hard to call. The V gene lost 6 bases and the J gene lost 3 bases, with 20 bases spanning the gap. Germline lookup yields CDR1 MDHEN and CDR2 SYDVKM. This CDR3 spans 16 amino acids. This chain's CDR3 is CASRPERSQLKETQYF. DNA for the CDR3: TGTGCCAGCAGACCAGAAAGGAGCCAGCTAAAAGAGACCCAGTACTTC.

This chain connects TRBV3-1 (or the pseudogene TRBV3-2) to TRBJ2-3; the D gene is possibly TRBD1 (5 bases). CDR1 is LGHDT and CDR2 is YNNKEL in the germline V gene (reference sequence). The length of the CDR3 is 16 residues. V was trimmed by 1 base and J by 2 bases, leaving 13 bases between them. CDR3 sequence (DNA): TGTGCCAGCAGCCAAGGGGCCTCCAGGGCCACAGATACGCAGTATTTT. Residues: CASSQGASRATDTQYF.

This clone was detected only once. The chain links TRBV27 to TRBJ1-4; TRBD1 aligns across 7 bases. V lost 8 bases and J lost 8; bases outside the gene matches: 11. CDR1 and CDR2 (germline): MNHEY, SMNVEV (reference sequence). The CDR3 spans 14 residues. The CDR3 DNA is TGTGCCAGCGGCCCCCGACAGGGTGGGGAAAAACTGTTTTTT. This encodes CASGPRQGGEKLFF. The complete variable domain, with remaining parts taken from reference TRBV27 and TRBJ1-4, reads EAQVTQNPRYLITVTGKKLTVTCSQNMNHEYMSWYRQDPGLGLRQIYYSMNVEVTDKGDVPEGYKVSRKEKRNFPLILESPSPNQTSLYFCASGPRQGGEKLFFGSGTQLSVL.